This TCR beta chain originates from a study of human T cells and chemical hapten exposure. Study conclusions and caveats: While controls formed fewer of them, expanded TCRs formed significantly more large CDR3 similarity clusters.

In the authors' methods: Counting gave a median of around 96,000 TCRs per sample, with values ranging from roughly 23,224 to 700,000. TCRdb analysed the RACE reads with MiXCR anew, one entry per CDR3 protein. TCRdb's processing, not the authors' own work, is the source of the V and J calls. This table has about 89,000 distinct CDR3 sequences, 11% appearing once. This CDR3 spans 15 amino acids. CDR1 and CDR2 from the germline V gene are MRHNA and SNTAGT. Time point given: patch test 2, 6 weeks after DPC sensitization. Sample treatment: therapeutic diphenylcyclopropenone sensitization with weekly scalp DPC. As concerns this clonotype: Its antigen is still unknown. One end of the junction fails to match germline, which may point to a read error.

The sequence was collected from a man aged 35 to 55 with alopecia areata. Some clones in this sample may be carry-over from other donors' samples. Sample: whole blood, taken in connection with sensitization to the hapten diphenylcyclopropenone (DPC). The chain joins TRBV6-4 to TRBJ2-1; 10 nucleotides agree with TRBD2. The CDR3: CANSEVAGGKDEQFF. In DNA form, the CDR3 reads TGTGCCAACAGTGAGGTAGCGGGAGGCAAGGATGAGCAGTTCTTC.